The 13 T cell receptor beta chains below come from one sample, sequenced in a study of blood T cell repertoires in COVID-19. Sequencing was performed with immunoSEQ multiplex PCR; in TCRdb, only in-frame clones are kept and a portion is missing. The table shows about 280,000 clones, with about four fifths occurring only once. Sample: PBMCs or T cells enriched from blood (not recorded which). Receptors originate from a man aged 40-49 years who had been exposed to COVID-19.

J is TRBJ2-1 and V is TRBV9; 9 nucleotides align to TRBD2. Germline loops: CDR1 SGDLS, CDR2 YYNGEE. V was clipped by 3 bases and J by 4 bases; unmatched bases: 2. CDR3 size: 14 residues. The CDR3 DNA follows: TGTGCCAGCAGCGCTAGCGGGACGTACAATGAGCAGTTCTTC. Protein: CASSASGTYNEQFF.

V is TRBV27 and J is TRBJ1-2, with D perhaps TRBD1 (6 bases). Germline V gene sequence: CDR1 MNHEY, CDR2 SMNVEV (reference sequence). Trimming pared 0 bases from V and 5 bases from J, leaving 10 bases between. The CDR3 sequence is 14 residues long. The CDR3 protein is CASSLSSGQYGYTF. Here the CDR3 DNA reads TGTGCCAGCAGTTTATCCTCAGGACAGTATGGCTACACCTTC.

This clone is a singleton in its sample. The chain links TRBV12-3 or TRBV12-4 to TRBJ2-3, with D unclear. This CDR3 spans 12 amino acids. With 5 bases removed from V and 3 bases from J, the gap between germline ends came to 6 bases. The CDR3 sequence is CASSGVTDTQYF. The DNA for the CDR3 is TGTGCCAGCAGTGGAGTAACAGATACGCAGTATTTT.

The chain is built from TRBV6-5 and TRBJ2-4; weak D call: TRBD1 (6 bases). V lost 2 bases and J lost 1, with 12 bases in between. The CDR3 loop spans 16 amino acids. The germline V gene encodes CDR1 MNHEY and CDR2 SVGAGI. The CDR3 protein is CASSYALGAAKNIQYF. For the CDR3, the DNA is TGTGCCAGCAGTTACGCGCTGGGGGCTGCCAAAAACATTCAGTACTTC.

This chain links TRBV30 with TRBJ2-6, with no clear D. Deletions cut 4 bases from V and 0 bases from J, with 13 bases between. The germline CDR1 and CDR2 sequences are GTSNPN and SVGIG (reference sequence). The CDR3 is made up of 16 amino acids. The CDR3 protein is CAWIRGTLSGANVLTF. CDR3 DNA: TGTGCCTGGATCCGCGGCACCCTCTCTGGGGCCAACGTCCTGACTTTC.

The chain couples TRBV14 to TRBJ2-7; the match to TRBD2 covers 8 bases. Trimming cost V 0 bases and J 2 bases; bases outside gene matches: 9. The germline gives CDR1 SGHDN, CDR2 FVKESK. This CDR3 is 17 amino acids long. Written as DNA, the CDR3 is TGTGCCAGCAGCCAAGAAGAGAGGGCGGGAGGACCCTACGAGCAGTACTTC. Residues: CASSQEERAGGPYEQYF.

The chain recombines TRBV27 with TRBJ1-6; D is uncertain. The CDR3 has 14 amino acids. Germline CDR1 and CDR2: MNHEY and SMNVEV (reference sequence). Trimming stripped 5 bases from V and 6 bases from J, with 11 bases between. For the CDR3, the DNA is TGTGCCAGCAGTCTTACCGAGGGTAATTCACCCCTCCACTTT. This codes for CASSLTEGNSPLHF.

J is TRBJ1-1 and V is TRBV28; D ambiguous. The germline gives CDR1 MDHEN, CDR2 SYDVKM. The CDR3 contains 14 residues. V was shortened by 4 bases and J by 0 bases, with 9 bases between the two germline ends. DNA of the CDR3: TGTGCCAGCAGTTCCCCGGGAATGAACACTGAAGCTTTCTTT. It codes for CASSSPGMNTEAFF.

The chain joins TRBV19 to TRBJ2-6; no reliable D call. CDR1 is LNHDA, CDR2 SQIVND, per germline (reference sequence). The CDR3 runs 14 residues. Trimming pared 6 bases from V and 1 base from J, leaving 7 bases between. CDR3 coding DNA: TGTGCCAGTAGCGACGGGTCTGGGGCCAACGTCCTGACTTTC. Translated: CASSDGSGANVLTF. Full variable domain (outside the CDR3, taken from reference TRBV19 and TRBJ2-6): DGGITQSPKYLFRKEGQNVTLSCEQNLNHDAMYWYRQDPGQGLRLIYYSQIVNDFQKGDIAEGYSVSREKKESFPLTVTSAQKNPTAFYLCASSDGSGANVLTFGAGSRLTVL.

This rearrangement joins TRBV19 to TRBJ1-5; D not certain. The CDR3 contains 12 residues. In germline, CDR1 is LNHDA, CDR2 SQIVND (reference sequence). V was pared by 10 bases and J by 5 bases, with 12 bases between. CDR3 DNA: TGTGCCACAAGAACGGACTATCAGCCCCAGCATTTT. This encodes CATRTDYQPQHF.

The rearrangement joins TRBV29-1 to TRBJ1-2; TRBD1 agrees at 9 bases. The CDR3 is 14 amino acids. CDR1 SQVTM and CDR2 ANQGSEA come from the germline V gene. J was trimmed by 4 bases and V by 6 bases; bases with no gene match: 9. The CDR3 nucleotides are TGCAGCGTGTCACCCGGGACAGGGCTCTATGGCTACACCTTC. Protein sequence: CSVSPGTGLYGYTF.

CDR3 in DNA: TGTGCCAGCTCAACAGGACAGGGGAACACCGGGGAGCTGTTTTTT. This sequence encodes CASSTGQGNTGELFF. V gene TRBV18 combines with J gene TRBJ2-2; TRBD1 matches 8 bases. The CDR3 length is 15 residues. Germline V lookup: CDR1 KGHSH, CDR2 LQKENI. Germline trimming cut 5 bases from V and 1 base from J; bases unmatched to any gene: 3.

V gene TRBV5-1 combines with J gene TRBJ1-2, with D possibly matching TRBD1 (5 bases). The CDR3 length is 15 residues. Trimming pared 0 bases from V and 4 bases from J, leaving 13 bases between. The V gene's germline CDR1 is SGHRS and CDR2 YFSETQ. CDR3 sequence (DNA): TGCGCCAGCAGCTTGGCCCCAGGGTATAGCTATGGCTACACCTTC. Translation gives CASSLAPGYSYGYTF. Full variable domain (missing parts from reference TRBV5-1 and TRBJ1-2): KAGVTQTPRYLIKTRGQQVTLSCSPISGHRSVSWYQQTPGQGLQFLFEYFSETQRNKGNFPGRFSGRQFSNSRSEMNVSTLELGDSALYLCASSLAPGYSYGYTFGSGTRLTVV.